This T cell receptor (beta chain) was identified in a study of blood T cell repertoires in COVID-19. Authors' analysis steps: From reference gene primer amplification, estimates of nucleated cell counts were derived. Repertoires were generated with immunoSEQ multiplex PCR, while TCRdb's copy carries only in-frame clones and drops some. That table gives V, J and clone size, and the DNA gave D and trimming. The sample lists more than 90,000 clones, about nine tenths occurring once. The germline V gene encodes CDR1 SGHRS and CDR2 YFSETQ. Losses at the gene ends were 4 bases for V and 5 bases for J; bases not matched to a gene: 6. This CDR3 is 14 amino acids long.

This sequence joins TRBV5-1 and TRBJ2-7, with 10 bases that match TRBD1. This TCR was recovered from a man between 65 and 85 years old who had recovered from COVID-19. The sample consisted of peripheral blood. CDR3 in amino acids: CASSQLGTGDEQYF. Here the CDR3 DNA reads TGCGCCAGCAGCCAACTTGGGACAGGGGACGAGCAGTACTTC.